The 24 T cell receptor beta chains below were found in one sample sequenced in a study of identical twins. Via MiXCR, TCRdb re-called the 5' RACE reads, giving one row per CDR3 protein. Of under 500,000 distinct CDR3 sequences listed, 14% are singletons. This sample also belongs to another study, concerning yellow fever vaccine responses in identical twins.

The sample was CD4+ T cells sorted from blood. These receptors all come from a woman between 18 and 29 years old in good health.

The table lists this clonotype with a few counts. This rearrangement joins TRBV5-1 to TRBJ2-1, with 7 bases matching TRBD1. Germline CDR1 is SGHRS and CDR2 is YFSETQ. The CDR3 sequence is 16 residues long. V gave up 4 bases and J gave up 2 bases; unmatched junction bases: 9. The CDR3 coding sequence is TGCGCCAGCAGCCCGACAGGGAGTGAGGCCTACAATGAGCAGTTCTTC. Protein product: CASSPTGSEAYNEQFF.

This clonotype occurred many times. J is TRBJ2-2 and V is TRBV7-2; 10 bases are a match to TRBD1. With V trimmed by 5 bases and J by 4 bases, 4 bases remained unmatched. Per the germline V gene, CDR1 is SGHTA and CDR2 is FQGNSA. The CDR3 is 15 residues long. The CDR3 region has the DNA TGTGCCAGCAGCCTTCGGACAGGGGGCACCGGGGAGCTGTTTTTT. Translating gives CASSLRTGGTGELFF.

With regard to this clonotype: Germline and junction disagree at one end, which may indicate a read error. This chain uses TRBV4-2 with TRBJ2-3, with D possibly being TRBD1 (6 bases). The CDR3 length is 17 residues. Germline V gene lookup returns CDR1 LGHNA and CDR2 YNFKEQ. CDR3 sequence: CAISHSLTGSSTDTQYF. The CDR3 region has the DNA TGTGCCATCAGCCACAGTCTGACAGGTTCTAGCACAGATACGCAGTATTTT.

In its sample, this clonotype was seen a few times. CDR3 sequence (DNA): TGTGCCAGCAGTCGGTACGGGAACTACGAGCAGTACTTC. Translating gives CASSRYGNYEQYF. The gene calls are TRBV25-1 and TRBJ2-7, with a weak D call TRBD2 (5 bases). This CDR3 contains 13 residues. The V and J ends lost 5 bases and 3 bases respectively, with 11 bases between them. Germline V gene lookup returns CDR1 MGHDK and CDR2 SYGVNS.

This clonotype appeared a few times. The chain links TRBV5-1 to TRBJ2-5; 14 positions match TRBD2. Germline V gene lookup returns CDR1 SGHRS and CDR2 YFSETQ. Losses at the gene ends were 4 bases for V and 5 bases for J; bases not matched to a gene: 7. The CDR3 totals 16 residues. CDR3 amino acids: CASSPGTSGSLETQYF. The CDR3 DNA reads TGCGCCAGCAGCCCGGGGACTAGCGGGAGCTTGGAGACCCAGTACTTC.

This clonotype was recorded a few times. The rearrangement links TRBV7-9 to TRBJ2-7; D unclear. The germline V gene has CDR1 SEHNR and CDR2 FQNEAQ (reference sequence). V was cut by 1 base and J by 1 base, with 8 bases left in between. The CDR3 runs 14 residues. CDR3 DNA sequence: TGTGCCAGCAGCTTAGGCCACGGATCCTACGAGCAGTACTTC. As protein: CASSLGHGSYEQYF. The entire variable domain, with the rest obtained from reference TRBV7-9 and TRBJ2-7, is as follows: DTGVSQNPRHKITKRGQNVTFRCDPISEHNRLYWYRQTLGQGPEFLTYFQNEAQLEKSRLLSDRFSAERPKGSFSTLEIQRTEQGDSAMYLCASSLGHGSYEQYFGPGTRLTVT.

The V gene is TRBV6-2 or TRBV6-3, the J gene TRBJ1-1; the D is unclear. V gave up 2 bases and J gave up 5 bases, with 9 bases separating them. CDR3 length: 13 residues. Germline V CDR1 and CDR2: MNHEY, SVGEGT. The CDR3 DNA reads as TGTGCCAGCAGTTACACGGCGATTACTGAAGCTTTCTTT. It is translated as CASSYTAITEAFF.

This clonotype was detected only a few times. The rearrangement uses TRBV28 and TRBJ1-1; a possible D gene is TRBD1 (6 bases). Looked up from germline, CDR1 is MDHEN and CDR2 is SYDVKM. This CDR3 is built from 16 residues. Trimming shortened V by 3 bases and J by 8 bases, and 22 bases separated the two germline ends. CDR3 sequence: CASSFRGAVGSGEAFF. Here the CDR3 DNA reads TGTGCCAGCAGTTTCCGGGGGGCGGTAGGAAGCGGAGAAGCTTTCTTT.

This chain connects TRBV5-1 to TRBJ2-3; 10 bases map to TRBD2. V lost 4 bases and J lost 4; bases outside the gene matches: 12. Germline values: CDR1 SGHRS, CDR2 YFSETQ. The CDR3 has 17 amino acids. As DNA, the CDR3 is TGCGCCAGCAGCGGCCCGGGACTAGCGACTTTTTCAGATACGCAGTATTTT. Protein sequence: CASSGPGLATFSDTQYF. Variable domain in full (rest from reference TRBV5-1 and TRBJ2-3): KAGVTQTPRYLIKTRGQQVTLSCSPISGHRSVSWYQQTPGQGLQFLFEYFSETQRNKGNFPGRFSGRQFSNSRSEMNVSTLELGDSALYLCASSGPGLATFSDTQYFGPGTRLTVL.

The chain is built from TRBV9 and TRBJ2-7; 8 bases are a match to TRBD2. CDR1 is SGDLS, CDR2 YYNGEE, per germline. Germline trimming cut 3 bases from V and 3 bases from J; bases unmatched to any gene: 11. The CDR3 contains 16 residues. The CDR3 DNA follows: TGTGCCAGCAGCGGAAAGAGGGCGGGAGGTAGCTACGAGCAGTACTTC. It yields the protein CASSGKRAGGSYEQYF.

The gene calls are TRBV20-1 and TRBJ1-2; 9 bases align to TRBD1. Trimming took 6 bases from V and 2 from J; bases not matched to a gene: 4. Germline CDR1 reads DFQATT; CDR2 reads SNEGSKA (reference sequence). CDR3 length: 13 residues. CDR3 loop: CSALDRGNYGYTF. CDR3 nucleotide sequence: TGCAGTGCCCTGGACAGGGGCAACTATGGCTACACCTTC.

This clonotype was seen only a few times. The chain has TRBV5-1 and TRBJ2-7; no definite D call. V was cut by 0 bases and J by 5 bases, with 15 bases left in between. Germline CDR1 reads SGHRS; CDR2 reads YFSETQ. The CDR3 has 15 amino acids. CDR3 in DNA: TGCGCCAGCAGCTTGGTGCGGACCTCCGGCGACGAGCAGTACTTC. Protein product: CASSLVRTSGDEQYF.

This clonotype has a count of ten or more. The chain employs TRBV5-1 and TRBJ2-7; TRBD2 matches 11 bases. V gave up 4 bases and J gave up 7 bases; unmatched junction bases: 7. The CDR3 sequence is 14 residues long. The germline V gene has CDR1 SGHRS and CDR2 YFSETQ. CDR3 region: CASSAILAGVEQYF. Written as DNA, the CDR3 is TGCGCCAGCAGCGCAATACTAGCGGGGGTTGAGCAGTACTTC.

This clonotype was detected ten times or more. V and J are TRBV7-2 and TRBJ2-4, with D perhaps TRBD2 (5 bases). Trimming left V 5 bases short and J 8 bases short, with 7 bases between. This CDR3 comprises 11 residues. The V gene's germline CDR1 is SGHTA and CDR2 FQGNSA. The CDR3 DNA is TGTGCCAGCAGCCCGAGGGACATTCAGTACTTC. As protein: CASSPRDIQYF.

The chain combines TRBV7-2 with TRBJ2-1; tentatively, D is TRBD2 (5 bases). Trimming took off 8 bases at V and 6 bases at J, with 20 bases between the two ends. Germline V CDR1 and CDR2: SGHTA, FQGNSA. This CDR3 contains 15 residues. The CDR3 region is CASFGGSLWANEQFF. CDR3 DNA: TGTGCCAGCTTCGGAGGCAGTCTCTGGGCCAATGAGCAGTTCTTC.

In its sample, this clonotype was seen a few times. This chain connects TRBV7-9 to TRBJ1-2, with D possibly TRBD1 on 6 matching bases. The CDR3 consists of 13 residues. The V gene's germline CDR1 is SEHNR and CDR2 FQNEAQ (reference sequence). V lost 7 bases and J lost 8, with 17 bases in between. CDR3 DNA: TGTGCCAGCACGGGACAACTGGCGTACGGCTACACCTTC. Its translation: CASTGQLAYGYTF.

In its sample, this clonotype was seen a few times. This sequence joins TRBV5-8 and TRBJ2-1; D gene ambiguous. V was trimmed by 2 bases and J by 5 bases, leaving 17 bases between them. The CDR3 length is 16 residues. Per the germline V gene, CDR1 is SGHTS and CDR2 is YDEGEE. The CDR3 here is CASSFRGVTFNNEQFF. CDR3 coding DNA: TGTGCCAGCAGCTTTAGAGGAGTAACCTTTAACAATGAGCAGTTCTTC.

Only a few counts were recorded for this clonotype. CDR3 bases: TGTGCCAGCAGTGACCCGCAGGGGTACACTGAAGCTTTCTTT. Translating it yields CASSDPQGYTEAFF. The chain has TRBV6-1 and TRBJ1-1; possibly TRBD1 for D (6 bases). Germline CDR1 is MNHNS and CDR2 is SASEGT. V lost 3 bases, J lost 3 bases, and 11 bases lay in between. The length of the CDR3 is 14 residues.

The chain recombines TRBV28 with TRBJ2-7; D gene uncertain. This CDR3 has 13 amino acids. V dropped 3 bases and J dropped 7 bases, with 13 bases sitting between them. Germline-derived CDR1 and CDR2 are MDHEN and SYDVKM. The DNA for the CDR3 is TGTGCCAGCAGTTTGATGCCGATTTGGGAGCAGTACTTC. Its protein product is CASSLMPIWEQYF.

There are a few counts of this clonotype. The rearrangement uses TRBV6-1 and TRBJ1-1; D not certain. Trimming left V 7 bases short and J 0 bases short, with 12 bases between. Germline CDR1 is MNHNS and CDR2 is SASEGT. This CDR3 spans 14 amino acids. CDR3 bases: TGTGCCAGCAACCCTCTAGGGATGAACACTGAAGCTTTCTTT. This encodes CASNPLGMNTEAFF.

In its sample, this clonotype was seen many times. V usage is TRBV6-5 and J usage is TRBJ2-1; 13 nucleotides line up with TRBD2. Germline loops: CDR1 MNHEY, CDR2 SVGAGI. Trimming at V came to 0 bases and at J to 3 bases, leaving 2 bases not matched to a gene. This CDR3 is built from 17 residues. CDR3 DNA sequence: TGTGCCAGCAGTTACTCAGGACTAGCGGGGGTCTACAATGAGCAGTTCTTC. Encoded protein: CASSYSGLAGVYNEQFF.

This clonotype was seen repeatedly, ten times or more. This chain uses TRBV29-1 with TRBJ2-3; 8 nucleotides line up with TRBD1. Germline CDR1 reads SQVTM; CDR2 reads ANQGSEA. The CDR3 has 13 amino acids. V trimming: 4 bases; J trimming: 4 bases; junction bases outside the gene matches: 4. The CDR3 DNA reads TGCAGCGTTGCCCCAGGGGGCTCAGATACGCAGTATTTT. Its translation: CSVAPGGSDTQYF.

This clonotype has a handful of counts. The chain employs TRBV5-1 and TRBJ2-1, with D hard to call. CDR1 and CDR2 (germline): SGHRS, YFSETQ. Trimming left V 4 bases short and J 0 bases short, with 11 bases between. The CDR3 runs 15 residues. In DNA, the CDR3 is TGCGCCAGCAGCCCCCTCGGGCTCTCCTACAATGAGCAGTTCTTC. It translates to CASSPLGLSYNEQFF.

This clonotype turned up a few times. The chain is built from TRBV6-5 and TRBJ2-1, with D unclear. The V end lost 4 bases, the J end lost 5 bases, and 12 bases lay between the germline ends. This CDR3 has 14 amino acids. In germline, CDR1 is MNHEY, CDR2 SVGAGI. CDR3 sequence (DNA): TGTGCCAGCAGTTTCTCCCTCTACGACAATGAGCAGTTCTTC. It codes for CASSFSLYDNEQFF.